The 29 T cell receptor beta chains given below trace back to one sample, sequenced in a study of blood T cell repertoires in COVID-19. Data came from immunoSEQ multiplex PCR; TCRdb stores just in-frame clones and leaves some out. The table includes around 130,000 clones, around 89% detected once. The material sequenced was peripheral blood. These receptors all stem from a man aged 70 or older with active COVID-19.

The genes are TRBV6-5 and TRBJ1-1; tentatively, D is TRBD1 (5 bases). V dropped 8 bases and J dropped 0 bases, with 10 bases sitting between them. Germline assignment: CDR1 MNHEY and CDR2 SVGAGI. The CDR3 has 13 amino acids. Written as DNA, the CDR3 is TGTGCCAGCTCCCTCAGGGTGAACACTGAAGCTTTCTTT. Amino acid sequence: CASSLRVNTEAFF.

This chain connects TRBV9 to TRBJ1-1, with TRBD1 matching 7 bases. This CDR3 has 13 amino acids. J lost 2 bases, V lost 5 bases, and 3 bases had no gene match. CDR1 is SGDLS, CDR2 YYNGEE, per germline. The CDR3 loop is CASSTGVNTEAFF. The CDR3 coding sequence is TGTGCCAGCAGTACAGGGGTAAACACTGAAGCTTTCTTT.

V and J are TRBV6-5 and TRBJ2-1; 7 bases agree with TRBD2. CDR3 length: 15 residues. After removal of 3 bases from V and 8 bases from J, the junction contained 10 bases not matched to a gene. Germline CDR1 reads MNHEY; CDR2 reads SVGAGI. The CDR3 is CASSYSAGVQDEQFF. In DNA, the CDR3 is TGTGCCAGCAGTTATTCGGCGGGAGTTCAGGATGAGCAGTTCTTC.

This rearrangement joins TRBV9 to TRBJ1-1; TRBD1 might be the D (5 bases). CDR1 SGDLS and CDR2 YYNGEE come from the germline V gene. The ends were cut back, 0 bases at V and 4 bases at J, with 19 bases in the middle. The CDR3 sequence is 17 residues long. CDR3 sequence: CASSVEGIGRGVTEAFF. The CDR3 coding sequence is TGTGCCAGCAGCGTAGAGGGAATCGGGAGAGGGGTCACTGAAGCTTTCTTT.

This clone was seen a few times. The chain recombines TRBV5-4 with TRBJ2-7; 9 positions match TRBD2. The germline V gene encodes CDR1 SGHNT and CDR2 YYREEE (reference sequence). CDR3 length equals 14 residues. V shed 0 bases, J shed 7 bases, and the junction held 5 bases outside the gene matches. The CDR3 DNA reads TGTGCCAGCAGCTTGGCTAGCGGGAAGGCTGAGCAGTACTTC. Residues: CASSLASGKAEQYF.

The V and J genes are TRBV9 and TRBJ1-2; 8 nucleotides agree with TRBD1. Losses at the gene ends were 3 bases for V and 3 bases for J; bases not matched to a gene: 4. This CDR3 comprises 14 residues. CDR1 is SGDLS and CDR2 is YYNGEE in the germline V gene. In DNA form, the CDR3 reads TGTGCCAGCAGCGCCCGGGACAGGTACTATGGCTACACCTTC. Translated, it gives CASSARDRYYGYTF.

This clone appeared a few times. This chain connects TRBV15 to TRBJ2-2; TRBD2 matches 7 bases. Germline V CDR1 and CDR2: LNHNV, YYDKDF (reference sequence). Germline trimming cut 3 bases from V and 6 bases from J; bases unmatched to any gene: 10. The length of the CDR3 is 16 residues. CDR3 residues: CATSRGGTSQSGELFF. The CDR3 nucleotides are TGTGCCACCAGCAGGGGAGGGACGAGTCAGTCCGGGGAGCTGTTTTTT.

This clone was seen just once. The CDR3 DNA reads TGCGCCAGCAGCCAAGATCCTTGGACTAGCGGGATTCTCTACGAGCAGTACTTC. It is translated as CASSQDPWTSGILYEQYF. The V call is TRBV4-3, the J call TRBJ2-7; 12 nucleotides line up with TRBD2. The CDR3 has 18 residues. With 0 bases clipped from V and 3 bases from J, the junction kept 9 bases outside the gene matches. Germline CDR1 and CDR2: LGHNA and YSLEER.

V gene TRBV7-8 combines with J gene TRBJ2-2; TRBD1 matches 7 bases. The germline V gene has CDR1 SGHVS and CDR2 FQNEAQ. The CDR3 sequence is 15 residues long. With 5 bases clipped from V and 3 bases from J, the junction kept 6 bases outside the gene matches. CDR3 in DNA: TGTGCCAGCAGCCCCGAGGGACAGTACACCGGGGAGCTGTTTTTT. Protein sequence: CASSPEGQYTGELFF.

The rearrangement uses TRBV7-3 and TRBJ2-1; a possible D gene is TRBD1 (6 bases). There are 15 residues in the CDR3. From germline, CDR1 is SGHTA and CDR2 FQGTGA. V was pared by 7 bases and J by 0 bases, with 13 bases between. The CDR3 loop is CASMGHLSSYNEQFF. CDR3 DNA sequence: TGTGCCAGCATGGGACACCTAAGCTCCTACAATGAGCAGTTCTTC.

The CDR3 protein is CASSRTGGYGYTF. The DNA of the CDR3 is TGTGCCAGCAGTAGGACAGGGGGCTATGGCTACACCTTC. J is TRBJ1-2 and V is TRBV27; 10 bases map to TRBD1. The germline gives CDR1 MNHEY, CDR2 SMNVEV (reference sequence). The CDR3 extends over 13 amino acids. V trimming: 5 bases; J trimming: 4 bases; junction bases outside the gene matches: 1.

The chain has TRBV18 and TRBJ2-7; 11 nucleotides match TRBD2. J was trimmed by 5 bases and V by 3 bases; bases with no gene match: 3. CDR3 size: 14 residues. Germline assignment: CDR1 KGHSH and CDR2 LQKENI. The CDR3 spells CASSPTLAGDEQYF. For the CDR3, the DNA is TGTGCCAGCTCACCGACACTAGCGGGAGACGAGCAGTACTTC.

The chain carries TRBV5-1 and TRBJ2-7, with a possible D match to TRBD1 (5 bases). The CDR3 is 15 residues long. Germline V lookup: CDR1 SGHRS, CDR2 YFSETQ. V dropped 2 bases and J dropped 2 bases, with 14 bases sitting between them. CDR3 loop: CASSFTGSSAYEQYF. DNA of the CDR3: TGCGCCAGCAGCTTTACAGGTTCTTCGGCCTACGAGCAGTACTTC.

This chain links TRBV19 with TRBJ1-1; the D is unclear. V was pared by 7 bases and J by 1 base, with 16 bases between. Germline V gives CDR1 LNHDA, CDR2 SQIVND (reference sequence). The CDR3 runs 15 residues. The CDR3 region is CASTSAMRANTEAFF. The CDR3 DNA sequence: TGTGCCAGTACCTCCGCCATGCGGGCGAACACTGAAGCTTTCTTT.

The chain joins TRBV5-4 to TRBJ2-7; 7 bases map to TRBD2. Trimming at V came to 0 bases and at J to 0 bases, leaving 6 bases not matched to a gene. The CDR3 is 16 residues long. CDR1 SGHNT and CDR2 YYREEE come from the germline V gene (reference sequence). In DNA, the CDR3 is TGTGCCAGCAGCTTGGGGGGCGGGAGCAGCTCCTACGAGCAGTACTTC. This encodes CASSLGGGSSSYEQYF.

This sequence joins TRBV29-1 and TRBJ2-7; TRBD2 matches 13 bases. The CDR3 length is 15 residues. V gave up 6 bases and J gave up 3 bases; unmatched junction bases: 8. The germline V gene encodes CDR1 SQVTM and CDR2 ANQGSEA. The CDR3 reads CSVWGTSGKGYEQYF. The CDR3, as DNA: TGCAGCGTGTGGGGGACTAGCGGGAAGGGCTACGAGCAGTACTTC.

This sequence joins TRBV28 and TRBJ1-2, with 10 bases fitting TRBD1. Germline values: CDR1 MDHEN, CDR2 SYDVKM. CDR3 size: 15 residues. V dropped 4 bases and J dropped 4; count of bases not matched to a gene: 6. CDR3 sequence reads: CASSSPGQGLYGYTF. The DNA for the CDR3 is TGTGCCAGCAGTTCGCCGGGACAGGGGCTCTATGGCTACACCTTC.

V usage is TRBV4-2 and J usage is TRBJ1-5, with 8 positions matching TRBD1. CDR3 length: 15 residues. V was clipped by 6 bases and J by 0 bases; unmatched bases: 4. Germline CDR1 is LGHNA and CDR2 is YNFKEQ. DNA for the CDR3: TGTGCCAGCAGTCTGACAGGGGATAGCAATCAGCCCCAGCATTTT. Translation: CASSLTGDSNQPQHF.

The chain combines TRBV7-8 with TRBJ2-7; D might be TRBD1 (6 bases). Germline V gene data show CDR1 as SGHVS and CDR2 as FQNEAQ. CDR3 length equals 15 residues. V was trimmed by 2 bases and J by 3 bases, leaving 14 bases between them. CDR3 residues: CASSLRSGELYEQYF. CDR3 sequence (DNA): TGTGCCAGCAGCTTACGTTCAGGGGAACTCTACGAGCAGTACTTC.

This clone was counted between two and nine times. The CDR3 region has the DNA TGTGCCAGCAGTTCCCAACAGGGGGAGACCTACGAGCAGTACTTC. As protein: CASSSQQGETYEQYF. The V gene is TRBV28, the J gene TRBJ2-7; the match to TRBD1 covers 8 bases. Germline V CDR1 and CDR2: MDHEN, SYDVKM. Trimming took 4 bases from V and 2 from J; bases not matched to a gene: 7. The CDR3 extends over 15 amino acids.

The chain couples TRBV7-9 to TRBJ2-7; D might be TRBD1 (6 bases). The CDR3 is 12 amino acids. Germline V CDR1 and CDR2: SEHNR, FQNEAQ (reference sequence). V was pared by 5 bases and J by 3 bases, with 8 bases between. Written as DNA, the CDR3 is TGTGCCAGCAGCCTACAGGGCTACGAGCAGTACTTC. Translated: CASSLQGYEQYF.

The chain carries TRBV28 and TRBJ1-1, with 9 bases lining up with TRBD1. Per the germline V gene, CDR1 is MDHEN and CDR2 is SYDVKM. The CDR3 sequence is 15 residues long. Trimming cost V 9 bases and J 5 bases; bases outside gene matches: 13. This CDR3 reads CASSPGQGVETEAFF. CDR3 nucleotides: TGTGCCAGTTCACCGGGACAGGGAGTAGAGACTGAAGCTTTCTTT.

V is TRBV5-1 and J is TRBJ2-3; 9 bases agree with TRBD2. The CDR3 length is 16 residues. Germline values: CDR1 SGHRS, CDR2 YFSETQ. V lost 3 bases and J lost 0; bases outside the gene matches: 5. CDR3 in amino acids: CASSSPAGGSTDTQYF. CDR3 nucleotide sequence: TGCGCCAGCAGCTCACCGGCGGGAGGGAGCACAGATACGCAGTATTTT.

The chain joins TRBV5-1 to TRBJ2-3; TRBD2 matches at 8 bases. In germline, CDR1 is SGHRS, CDR2 YFSETQ. The trim removed 3 bases at V and 7 bases at J, leaving 13 bases unmatched. CDR3 length equals 16 residues. CDR3 in amino acids: CASSYELAVVRNTQYF. CDR3 nucleotides: TGCGCCAGCAGCTACGAACTAGCGGTCGTAAGAAATACGCAGTATTTT.

The chain uses TRBV7-8 and TRBJ2-5, with a tentative D call TRBD1 (6 bases). Looked up from germline, CDR1 is SGHVS and CDR2 is FQNEAQ. CDR3 size: 16 residues. Trimming took 4 bases from V and 0 from J, leaving 15 bases between them. The CDR3 sequence is CASSSEDRQDQETQYF. CDR3 sequence (DNA): TGTGCCAGCAGCTCAGAAGACCGACAGGACCAAGAGACCCAGTACTTC.

The chain links TRBV6-5 to TRBJ2-3; 13 nucleotides agree with TRBD2. The V and J ends lost 6 bases and 6 bases, in that order; junction bases with no gene match: 6. This CDR3 spans 15 amino acids. From germline, CDR1 is MNHEY and CDR2 SVGAGI. The CDR3 DNA is TGTGCCAGCAGGTCGCCGGGACTAGCGGGGGATACGCAGTATTTT. This encodes CASRSPGLAGDTQYF.

The chain's CDR3 is CASSSRDRGFYGYTF. CDR3 nucleotides: TGTGCCAGCAGCTCCCGGGACAGGGGCTTCTATGGCTACACCTTC. The chain has TRBV5-6 and TRBJ1-2; 10 bases agree with TRBD1. CDR3 length equals 15 residues. V trimming: 3 bases; J trimming: 4 bases; junction bases outside the gene matches: 6. Germline loops: CDR1 SGHDT, CDR2 YYEEEE. Complete variable domain (other parts from reference TRBV5-6 and TRBJ1-2): DAGVTQSPTHLIKTRGQQVTLRCSPKSGHDTVSWYQQALGQGPQFIFQYYEEEERQRGNFPDRFSGHQFPNYSSELNVNALLLGDSALYLCASSSRDRGFYGYTFGSGTRLTVV.

This clone was found a few times. This chain connects TRBV19 to TRBJ1-5, with 9 bases fitting TRBD1. This CDR3 comprises 13 residues. Losses at the gene ends were 7 bases for V and 6 bases for J; bases not matched to a gene: 4. CDR1 LNHDA and CDR2 SQIVND come from the germline V gene (reference sequence). The CDR3: CASTTTGGQPQHF. The CDR3 region has the DNA TGTGCCAGTACCACGACAGGGGGTCAGCCCCAGCATTTT.

This rearrangement joins TRBV15 to TRBJ1-1; 7 bases align to TRBD1. The V gene's germline CDR1 is LNHNV and CDR2 YYDKDF (reference sequence). The CDR3 is 15 residues long. Germline trimming cut 1 base from V and 4 bases from J; bases unmatched to any gene: 6. CDR3 sequence (DNA): TGTGCCACCAGCAGAGCGACAGGGTTTCTCACTGAAGCTTTCTTT. Translation gives CATSRATGFLTEAFF.